The present TCR beta chain was sequenced within a study of control samples from healthy donors and cancer patients. The CDR3 sequence is 16 residues long. V lost 0 bases and J lost 0, with 10 bases in between. Germline V CDR1 and CDR2: SGHDT, YYEEEE. Sequencing used immunoSEQ multiplex PCR; TCRdb keeps in-frame clones, though not all of them. The sample yields approximately 100,000 clones, about nine tenths seen once. The source of this sequence is a human donor in good health. The donor label of this sample is uncertain. Sequencing was performed on blood. The rearrangement uses TRBV5-6 and TRBJ1-5, with TRBD1 as a possible D gene (5 bases). CDR3 in DNA: TGTGCCAGCAGCTTGGGGGGGATCTATAGCAATCAGCCCCAGCATTTT. Its protein product is CASSLGGIYSNQPQHF. The full variable domain, in which reference TRBV5-6 and TRBJ1-5 provide the parts outside the CDR3, is DAGVTQSPTHLIKTRGQQVTLRCSPKSGHDTVSWYQQALGQGPQFIFQYYEEEERQRGNFPDRFSGHQFPNYSSELNVNALLLGDSALYLCASSLGGIYSNQPQHFGDGTRLSIL.